This T cell receptor beta chain was recorded in a study of human T cells and chemical hapten exposure. Study in general: Mainly, slight library volume differences in the pool made TCR yields vary. Study-level points and caveats: Counts of TCRs above 1 in 1000 frequency stayed unchanged with DPC sensitization.

Unfractionated whole blood was the source of the extracted total RNA. As regards this clonotype: The target antigen is unknown.

The V gene lost 5 bases and the J gene lost 7 bases, with 11 bases spanning the gap. Germline CDR1 reads SGHTA; CDR2 reads FQGNSA. The CDR3 is 12 residues long. Library construction involved attaching unique molecular identifiers to individual cDNA molecules, which allowed quantitative, reproducible TCR counting. From the 5' RACE reads, TCRdb called clonotypes with MiXCR, one entry per CDR3 protein. Among 95,000 to 120,000 distinct CDR3 sequences listed, roughly a fifth were seen once. The chain carries TRBV7-2 and TRBJ1-1; possibly TRBD1 for D (6 bases). This receptor was taken from a human donor in good health. The CDR3, as DNA: TGTGCCAGCAGCCTCAGGGGAGATGAAGCTTTCTTT. It is translated as CASSLRGDEAFF.